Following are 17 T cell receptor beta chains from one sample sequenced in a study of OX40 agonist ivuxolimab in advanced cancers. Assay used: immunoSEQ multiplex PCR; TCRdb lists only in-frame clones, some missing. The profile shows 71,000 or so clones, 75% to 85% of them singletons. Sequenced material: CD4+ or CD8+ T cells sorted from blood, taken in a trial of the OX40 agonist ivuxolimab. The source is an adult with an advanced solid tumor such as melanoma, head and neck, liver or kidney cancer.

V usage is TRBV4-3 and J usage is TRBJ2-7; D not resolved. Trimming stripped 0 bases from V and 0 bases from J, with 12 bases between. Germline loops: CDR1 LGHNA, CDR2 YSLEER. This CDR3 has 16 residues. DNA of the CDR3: TGCGCCAGCAGCCAAGACGCAGGACCGAGCTCCTACGAGCAGTACTTC. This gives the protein CASSQDAGPSSYEQYF.

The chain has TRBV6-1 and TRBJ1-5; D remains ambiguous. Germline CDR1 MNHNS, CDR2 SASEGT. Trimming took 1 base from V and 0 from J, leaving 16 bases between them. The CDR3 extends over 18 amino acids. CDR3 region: CASSEVAGGPYSNQPQHF. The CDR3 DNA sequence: TGTGCCAGCAGTGAAGTGGCCGGCGGACCGTATAGCAATCAGCCCCAGCATTTT.

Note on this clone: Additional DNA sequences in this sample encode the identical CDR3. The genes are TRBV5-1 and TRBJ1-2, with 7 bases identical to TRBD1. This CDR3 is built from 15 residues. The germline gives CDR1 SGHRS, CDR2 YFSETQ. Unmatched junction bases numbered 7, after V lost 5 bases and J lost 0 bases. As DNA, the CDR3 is TGCGCCAGCAGTCTCGACAGGGTAGCTAACTATGGCTACACCTTC. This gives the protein CASSLDRVANYGYTF.

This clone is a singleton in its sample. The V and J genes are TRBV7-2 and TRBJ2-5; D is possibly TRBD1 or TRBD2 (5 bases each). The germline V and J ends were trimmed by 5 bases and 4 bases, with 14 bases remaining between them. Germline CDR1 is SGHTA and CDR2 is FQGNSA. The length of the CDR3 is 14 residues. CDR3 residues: CASSEGRATETQYF. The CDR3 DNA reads TGTGCCAGCAGCGAGGGACGGGCAACAGAGACCCAGTACTTC.

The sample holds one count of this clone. The CDR3 protein is CASSALGQGGETQYF. The DNA for the CDR3 is TGTGCCAGCAGCGCTTTGGGACAGGGAGGAGAGACCCAGTACTTC. The chain uses TRBV9 and TRBJ2-5; TRBD1 aligns across 9 bases. Germline V lookup: CDR1 SGDLS, CDR2 YYNGEE. The CDR3 runs 15 residues. V gave up 3 bases and J gave up 4 bases; unmatched junction bases: 7.

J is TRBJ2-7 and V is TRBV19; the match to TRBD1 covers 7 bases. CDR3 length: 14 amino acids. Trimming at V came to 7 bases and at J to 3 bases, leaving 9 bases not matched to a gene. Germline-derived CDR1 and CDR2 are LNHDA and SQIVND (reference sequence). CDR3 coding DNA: TGTGCCAGTATAGGACAGGCCCCCGACTACGAGCAGTACGTC. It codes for CASIGQAPDYEQYV.

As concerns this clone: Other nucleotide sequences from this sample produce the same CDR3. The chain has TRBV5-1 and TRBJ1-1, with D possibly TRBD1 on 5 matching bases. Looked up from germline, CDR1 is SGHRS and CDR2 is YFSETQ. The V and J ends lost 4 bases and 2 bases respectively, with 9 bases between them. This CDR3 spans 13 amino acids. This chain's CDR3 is CASSPTDNTEAFF. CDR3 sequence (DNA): TGCGCCAGCAGCCCGACAGATAACACTGAAGCTTTCTTT.

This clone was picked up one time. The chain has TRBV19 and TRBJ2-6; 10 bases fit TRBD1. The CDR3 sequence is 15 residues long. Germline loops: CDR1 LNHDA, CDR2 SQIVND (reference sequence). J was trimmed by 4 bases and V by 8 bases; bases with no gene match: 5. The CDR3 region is CASRTGGTGANVLTF. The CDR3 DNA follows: TGTGCCAGTCGGACAGGGGGAACCGGGGCCAACGTCCTGACTTTC.

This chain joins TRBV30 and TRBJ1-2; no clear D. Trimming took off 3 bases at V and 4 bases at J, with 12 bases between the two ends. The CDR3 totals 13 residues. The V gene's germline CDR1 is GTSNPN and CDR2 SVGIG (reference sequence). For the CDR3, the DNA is TGTGCCTGGAGGACGGCGAGAGGCTATGGCTACACCTTC. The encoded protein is CAWRTARGYGYTF.

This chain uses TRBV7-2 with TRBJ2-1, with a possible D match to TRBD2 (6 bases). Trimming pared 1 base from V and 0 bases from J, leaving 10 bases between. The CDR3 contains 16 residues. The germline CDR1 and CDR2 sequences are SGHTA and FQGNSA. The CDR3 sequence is CASSLGAGSSYNEQFF. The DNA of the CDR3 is TGTGCCAGCAGCTTAGGGGCGGGGAGCTCCTACAATGAGCAGTTCTTC.

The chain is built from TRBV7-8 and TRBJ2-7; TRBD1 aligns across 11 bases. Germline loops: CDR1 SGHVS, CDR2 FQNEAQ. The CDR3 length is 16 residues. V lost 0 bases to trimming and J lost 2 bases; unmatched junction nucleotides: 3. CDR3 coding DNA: TGTGCCAGCAGCTTAGCCGGGACAGGGGGGACCTACGAGCAGTACTTC. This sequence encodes CASSLAGTGGTYEQYF.

In DNA, the CDR3 is TGCGCCAGCAGTCAACCACGGGACTCCTCTGGGGAGACCCAGTACTTC. Encoded protein: CASSQPRDSSGETQYF. This sequence joins TRBV23-1 and TRBJ2-5, with D maybe TRBD2 (6 bases). TRBV23-1 is filed as an ORF, its function uncertain. V was trimmed by 2 bases and J by 5 bases, leaving 18 bases between them. The CDR3 runs to 16 residues.

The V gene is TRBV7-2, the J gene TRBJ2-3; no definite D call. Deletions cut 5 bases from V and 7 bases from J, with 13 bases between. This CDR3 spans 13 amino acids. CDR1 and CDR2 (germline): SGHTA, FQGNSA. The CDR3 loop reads CASSIMEPYTQYF. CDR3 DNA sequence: TGTGCCAGCAGCATCATGGAGCCTTATACGCAGTATTTT.

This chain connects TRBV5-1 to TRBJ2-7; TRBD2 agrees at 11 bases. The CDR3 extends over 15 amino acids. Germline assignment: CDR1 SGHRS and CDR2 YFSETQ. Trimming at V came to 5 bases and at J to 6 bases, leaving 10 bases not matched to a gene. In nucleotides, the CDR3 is TGCGCCAGCAGAAAGCTAGCGGGAGGTCGAGGCGAGCAGTACTTC. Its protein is CASRKLAGGRGEQYF.

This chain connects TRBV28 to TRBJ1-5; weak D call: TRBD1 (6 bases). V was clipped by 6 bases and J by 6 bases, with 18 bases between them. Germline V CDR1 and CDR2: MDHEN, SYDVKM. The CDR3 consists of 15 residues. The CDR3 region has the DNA TGTGCCAGCAGCCGGATGAACAGGGTAGCTCAGCCCCAGCATTTT. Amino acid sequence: CASSRMNRVAQPQHF. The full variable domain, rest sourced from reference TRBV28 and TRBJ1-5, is DVKVTQSSRYLVKRTGEKVFLECVQDMDHENMFWYRQDPGLGLRLIYFSYDVKMKEKGDIPEGYSVSREKKERFSLILESASTNQTSMYLCASSRMNRVAQPQHFGDGTRLSIL.

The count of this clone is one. The CDR3 protein is CASSAVTWPAESTDTQYF. The CDR3 DNA is TGTGCCAGCAGTGCGGTTACCTGGCCGGCGGAGAGCACAGATACGCAGTATTTT. This rearrangement joins TRBV27 to TRBJ2-3; D call uncertain. Germline V gene lookup returns CDR1 MNHEY and CDR2 SMNVEV (reference sequence). The CDR3 is made up of 18 amino acids. Trimming took off 5 bases at V and 0 bases at J, with 21 bases between the two ends.

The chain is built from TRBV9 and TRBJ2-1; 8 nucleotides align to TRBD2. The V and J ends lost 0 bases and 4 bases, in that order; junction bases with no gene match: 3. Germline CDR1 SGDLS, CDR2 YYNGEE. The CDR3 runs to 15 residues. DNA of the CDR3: TGTGCCAGCAGCGTAGAACTAGCGGATTACAATGAGCAGTTCTTC. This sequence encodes CASSVELADYNEQFF.